The clone carrying this T cell receptor beta chain was recorded a few times. Its specificity is unknown. The CDR3 covers 12 residues. Losses at the gene ends were 7 bases for V and 2 bases for J; bases not matched to a gene: 4. Germline V gives CDR1 SQVTM, CDR2 ANQGSEA. Participants comprised healthy donors of bone marrow. This specimen comes from a study of cytomegalovirus exposure and HLA in healthy donors. PCR primers comprised 60 Vbeta and 13 Jbeta primers. TCRdb's copy holds only in-frame clones and misses some; the assay was immunoSEQ multiplex PCR. The repertoire holds approximately 150,000 clones, with roughly 80% as singletons. Study-wide results and caveats: HLA allele associations emerged for about 16,000 TCR beta sequences in a later analysis, at 0.05 false discovery rate. An Asian-associated ancestry cluster reportedly showed fewer N-insertions than the approximately 660-donor mean in a later analysis.

The receptor comes from a human donor in good health. The J gene is TRBJ1-2, the V gene TRBV29-1, with TRBD1 matching over 7 bases. Sequencing was performed on PBMCs. For the CDR3, the DNA is TGCAGCGCCTGGGACAGAAACTATGGCTACACCTTC. Amino acid sequence: CSAWDRNYGYTF.